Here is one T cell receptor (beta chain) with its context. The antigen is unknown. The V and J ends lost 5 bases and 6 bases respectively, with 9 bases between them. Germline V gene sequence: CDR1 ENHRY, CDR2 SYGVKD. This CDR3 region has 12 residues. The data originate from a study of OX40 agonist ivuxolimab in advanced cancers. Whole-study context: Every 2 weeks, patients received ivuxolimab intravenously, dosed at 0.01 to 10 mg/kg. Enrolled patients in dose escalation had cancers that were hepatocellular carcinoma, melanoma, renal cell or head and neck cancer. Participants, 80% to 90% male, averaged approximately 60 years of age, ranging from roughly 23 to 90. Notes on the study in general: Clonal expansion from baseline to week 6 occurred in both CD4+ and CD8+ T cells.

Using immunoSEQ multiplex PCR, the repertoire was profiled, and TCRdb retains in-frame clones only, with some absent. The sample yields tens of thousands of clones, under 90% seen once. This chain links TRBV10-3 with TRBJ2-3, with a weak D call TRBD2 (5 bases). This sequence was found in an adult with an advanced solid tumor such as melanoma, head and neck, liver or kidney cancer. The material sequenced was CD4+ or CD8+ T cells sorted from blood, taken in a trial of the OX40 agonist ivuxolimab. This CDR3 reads CAISSSGDTQYF. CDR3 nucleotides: TGTGCCATCAGTTCCTCGGGGGATACGCAGTATTTT.